This T cell receptor (beta chain) was identified in a study of blood T cells in healthy people across ages. Trimming took 4 bases from V and 6 from J, leaving 15 bases between them. Looked up from germline, CDR1 is DFQATT and CDR2 is SNEGSKA (reference sequence). The CDR3 totals 13 residues. A second PCR of about 6 to 11 cycles used a sample-barcoded 5' primer and a J-beta primer mix. TCRdb passed the 5' RACE reads through MiXCR, listing each CDR3 protein once. This sample has about 1.6 million distinct CDR3 sequences, with roughly 32% found just once. Notes on the study in general: It was not known whether donors were CMV positive (a possible confounder of expanded clonotype changes). Among long-lived donors, naive CD4+ cells were more numerous and diversity higher than in aged donors. Per million T cells, the diversity of TCR beta decreased roughly linearly as age advanced. Naive T cell percentage by flow cytometry tracked strongly with beta diversity.

This clonotype was picked up a small number of times. Antigen: not known. The sequenced material came from blood. The receptor was derived from a woman in her twenties or thirties in good health. The V gene is TRBV20-1, the J gene TRBJ1-2; maybe TRBD1 (5 bases). CDR3 bases: TGCAGTGCTACCCGGGGGAGTCGGGATGGCTACACCTTC. This encodes CSATRGSRDGYTF.